This TCR beta chain was profiled in a study of OX40 agonist ivuxolimab in advanced cancers. Overall study context: One patient with hepatocellular carcinoma and two with cutaneous melanoma, three in all, had partial responses.

Overall study results and limits: With doses of 0.1-3.0 mg/kg, partial responders showed among the lowest clonal expansion.

Data came from immunoSEQ multiplex PCR; TCRdb stores just in-frame clones and leaves some out. The sample lists 25,000 to 35,000 clones, almost 85% seen once, with 18% in the top ten. Per germline, CDR1 KGHSH and CDR2 LQKENI. Between the trimmed V and J ends, which lost 0 bases and 5 bases, there was a span of 13 bases. The CDR3 runs to 15 residues. This clone has just one count. The antigen remains unidentified. This sequence joins TRBV18 and TRBJ2-5; D gene unclear. Sequenced here: CD4+ or CD8+ T cells sorted from blood, sampled in a trial of the OX40 agonist ivuxolimab. The TCR sequence derives from an adult with an advanced solid tumor such as melanoma, head and neck, liver or kidney cancer. The CDR3 coding sequence is TGTGCCAGCTCACCACCGCCCAGTAGTTGGGAGACCCAGTACTTC. Residues: CASSPPPSSWETQYF.